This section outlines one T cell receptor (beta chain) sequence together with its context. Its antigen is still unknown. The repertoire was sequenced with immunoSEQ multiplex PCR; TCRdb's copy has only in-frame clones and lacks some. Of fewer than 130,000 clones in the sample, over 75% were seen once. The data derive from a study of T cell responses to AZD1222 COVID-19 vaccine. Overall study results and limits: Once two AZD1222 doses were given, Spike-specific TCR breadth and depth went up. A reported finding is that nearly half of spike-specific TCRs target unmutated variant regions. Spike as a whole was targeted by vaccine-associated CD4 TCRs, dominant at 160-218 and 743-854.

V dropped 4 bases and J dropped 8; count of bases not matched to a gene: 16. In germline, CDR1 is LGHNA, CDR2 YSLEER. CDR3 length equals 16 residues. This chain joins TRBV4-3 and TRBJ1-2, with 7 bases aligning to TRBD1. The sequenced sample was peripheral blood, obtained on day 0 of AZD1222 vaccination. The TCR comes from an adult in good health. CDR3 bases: TGCGCCAGCAGCCCCGCGGAGGGGGCGAGGCTGGAGGGCTACACCTTC. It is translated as CASSPAEGARLEGYTF.